This T cell receptor (beta chain) was identified during a study of blood T cell repertoires in COVID-19. Study summary: Material from acute and convalescent COVID-19 was sourced from the United States, Italy and Spain. Nucleic acid was either cDNA or gDNA, and it came from T cells, B-cell-depleted T cells, or PBMCs.

Here immunoSEQ multiplex PCR was the method, and the copy in TCRdb shows in-frame clones only, minus some. The table includes 25,000 to 35,000 clones, about three quarters detected once. The clonotype originates from a woman between 70 and 85 years old with active or convalescent COVID-19. Sample: peripheral blood.

The CDR3 nucleotides read TGTGCCAGCAGCCCCCGCGGGCACAGCATCTTGGGCACAGATACGCAGTATTTT. Amino acids: CASSPRGHSILGTDTQYF. The V and J genes are TRBV9 and TRBJ2-3, with D maybe TRBD2 (5 bases). CDR1 is SGDLS and CDR2 is YYNGEE in the germline V gene. There are 18 residues in the CDR3. The V end lost 4 bases, the J end lost 1 base, and 22 bases lay between the germline ends.